Here is one TCR beta chain with its context. Its specificity is not known. The sample originates from a study of shared clonotypes between healthy human individuals. Study findings and constraints: It was only blood that was sampled, and tissue repertoires likely differ. Larger estimated richness was generally seen in naive subsets than in memory subsets. About 5% of naive CD4 clonotypes were shared across several donors.

The CDR3 spans 23 residues. Germline CDR1 reads LNHDA; CDR2 reads SQIVND (reference sequence). With V trimmed by 6 bases and J by 0 bases, 26 bases remained unmatched. The investigators split CD4+ cells into a CD45RA+ naive subset and a CD45RA-negative memory subset. Produced via immunoSEQ multiplex PCR; TCRdb's table is partial and in-frame only. The table has under 1,100,000 clones, around 78% seen once; the top ten hold roughly 0.65%. The material sequenced was memory CD4+ T cells from PBMCs. This sample's subset: CD45RA-negative fraction. The sequence was obtained from a man between 18 and 35 years old in good health. Some clones in this sample may be carry-over from other donors' samples. The chain joins TRBV19 to TRBJ2-7; 13 bases agree with TRBD2. CDR3 protein: CASSKRTGTAGLAGVPYSYEQYF. The CDR3 nucleotides are TGTGCCAGTAGCAAACGAACCGGGACAGCCGGACTAGCGGGAGTCCCCTACTCCTACGAGCAGTACTTC. Based on the CDR3 plus reference TRBV19 and TRBJ2-7, the full variable domain is DGGITQSPKYLFRKEGQNVTLSCEQNLNHDAMYWYRQDPGQGLRLIYYSQIVNDFQKGDIAEGYSVSREKKESFPLTVTSAQKNPTAFYLCASSKRTGTAGLAGVPYSYEQYFGPGTRLTVT.